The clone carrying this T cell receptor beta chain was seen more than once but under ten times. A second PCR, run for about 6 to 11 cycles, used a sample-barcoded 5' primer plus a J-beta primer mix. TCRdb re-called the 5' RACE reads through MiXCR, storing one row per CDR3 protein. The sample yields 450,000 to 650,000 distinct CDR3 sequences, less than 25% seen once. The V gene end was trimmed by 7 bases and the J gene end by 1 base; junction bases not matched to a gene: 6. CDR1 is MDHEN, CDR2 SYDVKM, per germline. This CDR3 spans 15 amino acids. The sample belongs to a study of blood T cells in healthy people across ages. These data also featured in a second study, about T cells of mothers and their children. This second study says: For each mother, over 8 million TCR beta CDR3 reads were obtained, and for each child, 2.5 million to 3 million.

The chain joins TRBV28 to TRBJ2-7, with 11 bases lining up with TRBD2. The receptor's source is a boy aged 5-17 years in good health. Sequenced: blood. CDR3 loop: CASTPRTSGSYEQYF. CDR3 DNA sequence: TGTGCCAGCACCCCTCGGACTAGCGGGTCCTACGAGCAGTACTTC. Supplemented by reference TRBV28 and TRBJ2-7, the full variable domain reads DVKVTQSSRYLVKRTGEKVFLECVQDMDHENMFWYRQDPGLGLRLIYFSYDVKMKEKGDIPEGYSVSREKKERFSLILESASTNQTSMYLCASTPRTSGSYEQYFGPGTRLTVT.